This TCR beta chain was retrieved from a study of T cells in tumors after PD-1 blockade. Study-level findings and limits: Clonal replacement was seen across treatment, not between pre-treatment samples. Some novel exhausted tumor clones appeared in pre-treatment blood, suggesting peripheral recruitment.

TCRdb's copy holds only in-frame clones and misses some; the assay was immunoSEQ multiplex PCR. This sample carries about 8,500 clones, around two thirds of them seen once, and the ten largest clones take roughly 4.7%. The V and J ends lost 3 bases and 7 bases respectively, with 15 bases between them. There are 15 residues in the CDR3. Germline CDR1 reads KGHSH; CDR2 reads LQKENI. This clone occurred a few times. What it recognizes is unknown. The TCR sequence derives from a human donor with basal cell carcinoma. The rearrangement uses TRBV18 and TRBJ1-4, with unresolved D. This specimen consisted of tumor tissue, obtained after anti-PD-1 treatment. The CDR3 reads CASSPETDATEKLFF. The CDR3 nucleotides are TGTGCCAGCTCACCGGAGACGGATGCAACTGAAAAACTGTTTTTT.